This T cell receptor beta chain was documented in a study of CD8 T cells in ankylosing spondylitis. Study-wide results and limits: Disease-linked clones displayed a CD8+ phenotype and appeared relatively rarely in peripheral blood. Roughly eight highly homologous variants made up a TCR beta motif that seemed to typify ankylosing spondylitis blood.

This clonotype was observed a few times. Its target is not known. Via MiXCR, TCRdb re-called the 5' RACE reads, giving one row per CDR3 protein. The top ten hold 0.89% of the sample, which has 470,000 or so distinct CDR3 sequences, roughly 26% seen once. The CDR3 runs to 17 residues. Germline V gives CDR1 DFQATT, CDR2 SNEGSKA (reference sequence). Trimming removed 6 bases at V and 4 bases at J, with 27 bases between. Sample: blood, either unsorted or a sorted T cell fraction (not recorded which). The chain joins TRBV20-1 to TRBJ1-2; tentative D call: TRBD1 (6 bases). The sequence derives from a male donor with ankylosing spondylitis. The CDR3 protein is CSAGGHSSRDPSYGYTF. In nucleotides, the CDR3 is TGCAGTGCCGGGGGACACAGTTCACGCGACCCCTCCTATGGCTACACCTTC.